This T cell receptor (beta chain) was observed in a study of shared T cell receptors in the human thymus. Libraries were prepared by immunoSEQ multiplex PCR; TCRdb keeps only in-frame clonotypes and omits some of them. This sample has approximately 730,000 clones, with over 75% found just once. Deletions cut 4 bases from V and 0 bases from J, with 9 bases between. The CDR3 is made up of 14 amino acids. From germline, CDR1 is MGHRA and CDR2 YSYEKL. This sample was also put to use in a study of human thymus T cells. From that report: Immunologically healthy infants in Finland undergoing congenital heart defect surgery were the donors. Corrective heart surgery yielded resections, and these provided the thymus tissue. Blood and thymic repertoires both appeared biased in V and J gene usage.

Sequenced input: thymocytes. This clonotype was obtained from a girl in the first two years of life with a congenital heart defect. V usage is TRBV4-1 and J usage is TRBJ1-1; D call uncertain. The CDR3 coding sequence is TGCGCCAGCAGCCTTTCAAACATGAACACTGAAGCTTTCTTT. Translated: CASSLSNMNTEAFF.